This T cell receptor (beta chain) is drawn from a study of shared clonotypes between healthy human individuals. Some clones are missing from TCRdb's copy, which holds only in-frame ones; the method was immunoSEQ multiplex PCR. The top ten hold 0.45% of the sample, which has some 1.5 million clones, 95% to 99% seen once. Study outcomes and limitations: At large depth, rarefaction still showed sorted-subset sequencing to be incomplete.

The CDR3 covers 15 residues. CDR1 is SGHRS and CDR2 is YFSETQ in the germline V gene. The V and J ends lost 3 bases and 0 bases respectively, with 10 bases between them. A remark on this clone: What it binds is not known.

This receptor was taken from a man aged 30 to 39 in good health. Sequenced input: naive CD4+ T cells sorted from blood. The subset denotes: CD45RA+ positively selected. The chain has TRBV5-1 and TRBJ1-5; unclear D gene. DNA of the CDR3: TGCGCCAGCAGCTCTGAGCCGAATAGCAATCAGCCCCAGCATTTT. Translation gives CASSSEPNSNQPQHF.